These 21 T cell receptor beta chains were all obtained from the same sample, sequenced in a study of shared T cell receptors in the human thymus (dated by TCRdb to the early 2020s). Library method: the immunoSEQ multiplex PCR assay. In TCRdb, the immuneACCESS table is reduced to in-frame sequences with V and J assigned. These tables do not hold every clone; where another copy was compared, an unresolved V gene accounts for under half, and the others remain unexplained. Across this sample there are hundreds of thousands of clones, with approximately 90% seen only once. Around 0.0099% of the sample is in the top ten clones. The same sample was also studied in work on human thymus T cells.

Sequencing used thymocytes. Receptors originate from a boy under two years old with a congenital heart defect. Donor details come from another sample of the same person, matched by shared clones.

The V call is TRBV9, the J call TRBJ1-2, with D uncertain. Trimming stripped 0 bases from V and 4 bases from J, with 10 bases between. There are 14 residues in the CDR3. Germline CDR1 and CDR2: SGDLS and YYNGEE. CDR3 residues: CASSVGGGSYGYTF. The DNA for the CDR3 is TGTGCCAGCAGCGTAGGAGGAGGGAGCTATGGCTACACCTTC.

The V gene is TRBV29-1, the J gene TRBJ1-1; possibly TRBD1 for D (6 bases). The CDR3 runs 11 residues. The V gene lost 6 bases and the J gene lost 1 base, with 6 bases spanning the gap. Per the germline V gene, CDR1 is SQVTM and CDR2 is ANQGSEA. The CDR3 loop reads CSVGQNTEAFF. The CDR3 nucleotides read TGCAGCGTGGGACAGAACACTGAAGCTTTCTTT.

The genes are TRBV6-4 and TRBJ2-7, with TRBD2 identical over 7 bases. The CDR3 is made up of 13 amino acids. CDR1 is MRHNA, CDR2 SNTAGT, per germline. Trimming removed 9 bases from V and 3 bases from J; junction bases left unmatched: 8. For the CDR3, the DNA is TGTGCCAGTCCTCCGGGACTATACTACGAGCAGTACTTC. It encodes CASPPGLYYEQYF.

The chain is built from TRBV2 and TRBJ2-1, with 7 bases aligning to TRBD2. Per germline, CDR1 SNHLY and CDR2 FYNNEI. The CDR3 has 13 amino acids. V was clipped by 5 bases and J by 8 bases; unmatched bases: 6. The CDR3 bases are TGTGCCAGCAGTAGCGGGGTTCACCATGAGCAGTTCTTC. Protein sequence: CASSSGVHHEQFF.

The chain recombines TRBV4-1 with TRBJ2-5, with D perhaps TRBD2 (6 bases). Trimming removed 2 bases at V and 5 bases at J, with 21 bases between. The germline CDR1 and CDR2 sequences are MGHRA and YSYEKL. This CDR3 has 17 residues. The DNA for the CDR3 is TGCGCCAGCAGCCAAAGAAAGGTGGAGGGGCCAGGGGAGACCCAGTACTTC. It yields the protein CASSQRKVEGPGETQYF.

The chain employs TRBV28 and TRBJ1-1, with 7 bases identical to TRBD1. The germline V gene encodes CDR1 MDHEN and CDR2 SYDVKM. This CDR3 spans 12 amino acids. The V gene end was trimmed by 6 bases and the J gene end by 10 bases; junction bases not matched to a gene: 8. In nucleotides, the CDR3 is TGTGCCAGCAGGGGATTAACAGGGGTAGCTTTCTTT. It translates to CASRGLTGVAFF.

V is TRBV28 and J is TRBJ1-1, with 8 positions matching TRBD1. V lost 5 bases to trimming and J lost 3 bases; unmatched junction nucleotides: 20. CDR3 length: 19 amino acids. Germline CDR1 is MDHEN and CDR2 is SYDVKM. Here the CDR3 reads CASSPGPGQGGDPYTEAFF. CDR3 in DNA: TGTGCCAGCAGTCCTGGCCCCGGACAGGGCGGGGATCCGTACACTGAAGCTTTCTTT.

This chain connects TRBV2 to TRBJ2-5, with D possibly being TRBD2 (6 bases). Trimming removed 1 base at V and 2 bases at J, with 11 bases between. Per germline, CDR1 SNHLY and CDR2 FYNNEI. This CDR3 has 15 residues. The CDR3 here is CASSEDETRQETQYF. In nucleotides, the CDR3 is TGTGCCAGCAGTGAAGACGAGACTAGACAAGAGACCCAGTACTTC.

The chain recombines TRBV4-3 with TRBJ2-3; D is unclear. The CDR3 length is 16 residues. Trimming pared 1 base from V and 1 base from J, leaving 12 bases between. CDR1 and CDR2 (germline): LGHNA, YSLEER. The CDR3 coding sequence is TGCGCCAGCAGCCAAGGGCGAGGAGAAGGCACAGATACGCAGTATTTT. Residues: CASSQGRGEGTDTQYF.

The rearrangement uses TRBV27 and TRBJ1-1; 7 nucleotides line up with TRBD1. The CDR3 spans 15 residues. Germline CDR1 reads MNHEY; CDR2 reads SMNVEV (reference sequence). Trimming at V came to 5 bases and at J to 0 bases, leaving 6 bases not matched to a gene. The CDR3 DNA sequence: TGTGCCAGCAGTCGAGGGACAGTGGTGAACACTGAAGCTTTCTTT. It codes for CASSRGTVVNTEAFF.

This chain links TRBV11-3 with TRBJ2-7; 9 nucleotides agree with TRBD2. Germline CDR1 is SGHNT and CDR2 is YENEEA. The V gene end was trimmed by 0 bases and the J gene end by 5 bases; junction bases not matched to a gene: 17. The CDR3 is 19 amino acids. The CDR3 DNA sequence: TGTGCCAGCAGCTTAGATCGGAATAGCGGGGGCCACCCCCCCAACGAGCAGTACTTC. It yields the protein CASSLDRNSGGHPPNEQYF.

The rearrangement links TRBV30 to TRBJ1-5; the match to TRBD1 covers 8 bases. Per germline, CDR1 GTSNPN and CDR2 SVGIG (reference sequence). This CDR3 has 14 residues. V shed 1 base, J shed 7 bases, and the junction held 6 bases outside the gene matches. The CDR3 DNA reads as TGTGCCTGGAGTGATCAGGGGGCTAGGCAGCCCCAGCATTTT. Residues: CAWSDQGARQPQHF.

V is TRBV5-1 and J is TRBJ2-7; 7 bases agree with TRBD1. J lost 13 bases, V lost 0 bases, and 4 bases had no gene match. CDR1 and CDR2 (germline): SGHRS, YFSETQ. This CDR3 comprises 11 residues. The CDR3 DNA reads TGCGCCAGCAGCTTGGGACAGGGAATTTACTTC. It encodes CASSLGQGIYF.

The chain employs TRBV9 and TRBJ2-3; 7 positions agree with TRBD2. V gave up 0 bases and J gave up 7 bases; unmatched junction bases: 5. CDR1 and CDR2 from the germline V gene are SGDLS and YYNGEE. The CDR3 spans 14 residues. CDR3 sequence reads: CASSVAGRSHTQYF. The CDR3 nucleotides read TGTGCCAGCAGCGTAGCCGGGAGGTCACATACGCAGTATTTT.

This CDR3 is CSVEGTTGKRTGELFF. The CDR3, as DNA: TGCAGCGTTGAAGGAACGACAGGGAAAAGGACCGGGGAGCTGTTTTTT. This chain joins TRBV29-1 and TRBJ2-2; 7 bases align to TRBD1. V was clipped by 1 base and J by 5 bases; unmatched bases: 10. CDR3 size: 16 residues. Germline CDR1 is SQVTM and CDR2 is ANQGSEA.

The gene calls are TRBV13 and TRBJ2-7; D not certain. This CDR3 spans 18 amino acids. Germline-derived CDR1 and CDR2 are PRHDT and FYEKMQ (reference sequence). V dropped 5 bases and J dropped 6 bases, with 29 bases sitting between them. The CDR3 coding sequence is TGTGCCAGCAGCCCCACCCCTCCGACAATCAAGAAGGTTGGCGAGCAGTACTTC. Its translation: CASSPTPPTIKKVGEQYF.

This clone is a singleton in its sample. As DNA, the CDR3 is TGTGCCAGCAGCTTACCCGGACAGGGGGGGAACTATGGCTACACCTTC. Its translation is CASSLPGQGGNYGYTF. The chain links TRBV7-6 to TRBJ1-2; 10 bases agree with TRBD1. After removal of 2 bases from V and 2 bases from J, the junction contained 5 bases not matched to a gene. The CDR3 has 16 residues. The germline V gene has CDR1 SGHVS and CDR2 FNYEAQ.

The chain employs TRBV15 and TRBJ2-5; no firm D call. The germline gives CDR1 LNHNV, CDR2 YYDKDF (reference sequence). V dropped 1 base and J dropped 1 base, with 7 bases sitting between them. The CDR3 length is 14 residues. The CDR3 protein is CATSRARVQETQYF. The CDR3 nucleotides are TGTGCCACCAGCAGAGCACGGGTCCAAGAGACCCAGTACTTC.

The chain recombines TRBV9 with TRBJ2-2, with D uncertain. The V and J ends lost 4 bases and 0 bases respectively, with 10 bases between them. CDR3 length equals 15 residues. Germline V gene lookup returns CDR1 SGDLS and CDR2 YYNGEE. Here the CDR3 reads CASSTRVSNTGELFF. The CDR3 DNA sequence: TGTGCCAGCAGCACCCGGGTTTCGAACACCGGGGAGCTGTTTTTT.

CDR3 protein: CASSLDPGNTEAFF. In DNA form, the CDR3 reads TGTGCCAGCAGCTTAGACCCGGGGAACACTGAAGCTTTCTTT. This rearrangement joins TRBV11-2 to TRBJ1-1; D call uncertain. V shed 0 bases and J shed 1 base, with 6 bases lying between them. This CDR3 has 14 amino acids. Germline V gene data show CDR1 as SGHAT and CDR2 as FQNNGV.

There are a few counts of this clone. The genes are TRBV9 and TRBJ2-1; TRBD2 matches at 8 bases. The CDR3 length is 15 residues. Germline CDR1 and CDR2: SGDLS and YYNGEE. The trim removed 3 bases at V and 7 bases at J, leaving 9 bases unmatched. For the CDR3, the DNA is TGTGCCAGCAGCGGCGAAGCGGGAGATCGAAATGAGCAGTTCTTC. It specifies CASSGEAGDRNEQFF.